The 20 T cell receptor beta chains presented below share a single source sample, sequenced in a study of regulatory T cells in long-lasting Graves disease. Time point given: persistent/refractory GD, antithyroid drugs over 5 years with positive TRAb. Scientists built the TCR library using RNA that was extracted from PBMCs. CDR3 regions were amplified by Arm-PCR using iRepertoire HTBI primers to build TCR beta libraries. Each CDR3 protein gets one entry after TCRdb re-called the multiplex PCR reads with MiXCR. The data contain approximately 400,000 distinct CDR3 sequences, around 20% of them singletons. The sample was peripheral blood mononuclear cells (PBMCs), taken when the disease was refractory, from a patient treated with antithyroid drugs. These receptor sequences come from a female donor with Graves disease.

The chain joins TRBV5-6 to TRBJ2-5; no clear D. Germline CDR1 reads SGHDT; CDR2 reads YYEEEE. This CDR3 is built from 14 residues. V was pared by 7 bases and J by 2 bases, with 15 bases between. The CDR3 sequence is CASSLGNLQETQYF. CDR3 coding DNA: TGTGCCAGCTCCCTAGGCAATTTACAAGAGACCCAGTACTTC.

The chain couples TRBV28 to TRBJ2-3, with 10 bases aligning to TRBD1. The CDR3 runs to 16 residues. Germline V gene sequence: CDR1 MDHEN, CDR2 SYDVKM. With V trimmed by 6 bases and J by 1 base, 7 bases remained unmatched. This CDR3 is CASRPDRGRRTDTQYF. CDR3 DNA sequence: TGTGCCAGCAGACCCGACAGGGGGCGCCGCACAGATACGCAGTATTTT.

This clonotype was recorded at least ten times. The V call is TRBV6-1, the J call TRBJ2-2; D possibly uses TRBD1 or TRBD2 (6 bases each). V gave up 9 bases and J gave up 3 bases, with 11 bases separating them. Germline assignment: CDR1 MNHNS and CDR2 SASEGT. The CDR3 has 13 residues. The CDR3 spells CASGGLHTGELFF. CDR3 bases: TGTGCCAGTGGGGGGCTTCACACCGGGGAGCTGTTTTTT.

This clonotype was recorded many times. This rearrangement joins TRBV20-1 to TRBJ2-7; 8 positions match TRBD1. The CDR3 is 14 amino acids. Germline V gene data show CDR1 as DFQATT and CDR2 as SNEGSKA (reference sequence). The V gene end was trimmed by 5 bases and the J gene end by 3 bases; junction bases not matched to a gene: 9. This CDR3 reads CSAHPAGGIYEQYF. For the CDR3, the DNA is TGCAGTGCTCATCCCGCAGGGGGCATCTACGAGCAGTACTTC.

This clonotype was observed many times. The CDR3 loop is CASSLMGRLAGGRGETQYF. For the CDR3, the DNA is TGTGCCAGCAGTTTAATGGGGCGGCTAGCGGGAGGCCGGGGGGAGACCCAGTACTTC. The chain employs TRBV28 and TRBJ2-5, with 11 bases identical to TRBD2. Looked up from germline, CDR1 is MDHEN and CDR2 is SYDVKM. After removal of 2 bases from V and 5 bases from J, the junction contained 16 bases not matched to a gene. The CDR3 has 19 residues. The entire variable domain, with the rest obtained from reference TRBV28 and TRBJ2-5, is as follows: DVKVTQSSRYLVKRTGEKVFLECVQDMDHENMFWYRQDPGLGLRLIYFSYDVKMKEKGDIPEGYSVSREKKERFSLILESASTNQTSMYLCASSLMGRLAGGRGETQYFGPGTRLLVL.

This clonotype has at least ten counts. The V gene is TRBV7-2, the J gene TRBJ2-7; TRBD1 matches 7 bases. The V and J ends lost 6 bases and 2 bases, in that order; junction bases with no gene match: 4. Germline V lookup: CDR1 SGHTA, CDR2 FQGNSA. This CDR3 is 13 amino acids long. In nucleotides, the CDR3 is TGTGCCAGCAGGTCAGGGGGAGCCTACGAGCAGTACTTC. Protein sequence: CASRSGGAYEQYF.

Written as DNA, the CDR3 is TGTGCCAGCAGTTTGAGTCAGGGCGGGGAGCTGTTTTTT. Translation: CASSLSQGGELFF. The chain joins TRBV12-3 or TRBV12-4 to TRBJ2-2; TRBD1 is a possible D gene (5 bases). The V end lost 3 bases, the J end lost 7 bases, and 9 bases lay between the germline ends. The CDR3 sequence is 13 residues long.

The genes are TRBV15 and TRBJ2-7; perhaps TRBD1 as D (6 bases). Looked up from germline, CDR1 is LNHNV and CDR2 is YYDKDF (reference sequence). V shed 3 bases and J shed 3 bases, with 18 bases lying between them. This CDR3 has 16 amino acids. In nucleotides, the CDR3 is TGTGCCACCAGCAGGACACAGGGTTTAGGGATCTACGAGCAGTACTTC. This gives the protein CATSRTQGLGIYEQYF.

The rearrangement joins TRBV12-3 or TRBV12-4 to TRBJ1-1, with no clear D. The CDR3 extends over 15 amino acids. V lost 5 bases to trimming and J lost 4 bases, with 17 bases between them. In DNA form, the CDR3 reads TGTGCCAGCAGTCGTTCCCCTCAGTTTAGCACTGAAGCTTTCTTT. Translation gives CASSRSPQFSTEAFF.

This clonotype has more than one count but fewer than ten. The rearrangement uses TRBV20-1 and TRBJ2-5, with 7 bases lining up with TRBD1. The CDR3 runs 13 residues. Germline CDR1 reads DFQATT; CDR2 reads SNEGSKA (reference sequence). V shed 5 bases and J 2 bases; nucleotides not matched to a gene: 5. As DNA, the CDR3 is TGCAGTGCTGGACCGGGACAGCAAGAGACCCAGTACTTC. Protein: CSAGPGQQETQYF.

This clonotype appeared a few times. The chain employs TRBV6-1 and TRBJ2-2; 9 bases agree with TRBD1. The CDR3 runs 15 residues. CDR1 and CDR2 from the germline V gene are MNHNS and SASEGT. V lost 5 bases, J lost 7 bases, and 8 bases stayed unmatched. CDR3 residues: CASSIGTGYSGELFF. CDR3 nucleotides: TGTGCCAGCAGTATCGGGACAGGGTATAGCGGGGAGCTGTTTTTT.

In this sample, this clonotype turned up many times. The rearrangement uses TRBV12-3 or TRBV12-4 and TRBJ1-1; D unresolved. The CDR3 has 13 amino acids. V dropped 5 bases and J dropped 1 base, with 8 bases sitting between them. CDR3 coding DNA: TGTGCCAGCAGTCTCAAGAGGAACACTGAAGCTTTCTTT. As protein: CASSLKRNTEAFF.

The V and J genes are TRBV5-1 and TRBJ2-6, with TRBD1 identical over 9 bases. The CDR3 covers 19 residues. The germline gives CDR1 SGHRS, CDR2 YFSETQ. The trim removed 3 bases at V and 0 bases at J, leaving 10 bases unmatched. CDR3 sequence reads: CASSSVTRTGVSGANVLTF. The CDR3 region has the DNA TGCGCCAGCAGCTCGGTAACACGGACAGGGGTCTCTGGGGCCAACGTCCTGACTTTC.

This clonotype showed up many times. This chain joins TRBV7-2 and TRBJ2-5; D possibly uses TRBD1 or TRBD2 (6 bases each). Trimming left V 1 base short and J 4 bases short, with 13 bases between. Germline loops: CDR1 SGHTA, CDR2 FQGNSA. CDR3 length: 15 residues. The CDR3 sequence is CASSLGGRDGETQYF. CDR3 nucleotide sequence: TGTGCCAGCAGCTTAGGGGGGCGGGACGGAGAGACCCAGTACTTC.

In its sample, this clonotype was seen many times. CDR3 DNA: TGTGCCAGCAGTTTAGGCTACAACGAGCAGTACTTC. Translating gives CASSLGYNEQYF. V is TRBV12-3 or TRBV12-4 and J is TRBJ2-7, with D uncertain. Trimming removed 1 base at V and 5 bases at J, with 6 bases between. There are 12 residues in the CDR3.

The rearrangement links TRBV19 to TRBJ2-5; TRBD2 matches at 8 bases. V dropped 5 bases and J dropped 4; count of bases not matched to a gene: 12. Germline V gives CDR1 LNHDA, CDR2 SQIVND (reference sequence). This CDR3 contains 16 residues. In nucleotides, the CDR3 is TGTGCCAGTAGTCCCGTTGATAGCGGGATAGGAGAGACCCAGTACTTC. Translated, it gives CASSPVDSGIGETQYF.

This clonotype was counted between two and nine times. The chain recombines TRBV20-1 with TRBJ2-7, with unresolved D. CDR3 length equals 12 residues. V lost 5 bases and J lost 4, with 12 bases in between. CDR1 DFQATT and CDR2 SNEGSKA come from the germline V gene (reference sequence). The CDR3 bases are TGCAGTGCTCTACACAGACAATACGAGCAGTACTTC. This encodes CSALHRQYEQYF.

This clonotype was detected many times. The rearrangement uses TRBV6-1 and TRBJ1-2; no clear D. In germline, CDR1 is MNHNS, CDR2 SASEGT. The CDR3 loop spans 13 amino acids. V was cut by 0 bases and J by 3 bases, with 5 bases left in between. The CDR3 nucleotides read TGTGCCAGCAGTGAAGCGCGAGACTATGGCTACACCTTC. It encodes CASSEARDYGYTF.

This clonotype was detected many times. The chain has TRBV7-9 and TRBJ2-5, with 10 bases identical to TRBD1. Germline loops: CDR1 SEHNR, CDR2 FQNEAQ (reference sequence). This CDR3 is 14 amino acids long. Unmatched junction bases numbered 4, after V lost 5 bases and J lost 4 bases. In DNA form, the CDR3 reads TGTGCCAGCAGCCTGGGACAGGGGACAGAGACCCAGTACTTC. This codes for CASSLGQGTETQYF.

This clonotype has a count of ten or more. The CDR3 is CASRETGERDEQYF. CDR3 coding DNA: TGTGCCAGCAGGGAGACAGGTGAAAGGGACGAGCAGTACTTC. The rearrangement links TRBV28 to TRBJ2-7; tentatively, D is TRBD1 (6 bases). The CDR3 spans 14 residues. CDR1 and CDR2 from the germline V gene are MDHEN and SYDVKM. V lost 6 bases to trimming and J lost 5 bases, with 17 bases between them.